This TCR beta chain was observed in a study of blood T cells in healthy people across ages. Comment on this clonotype: Its target is not known.

Findings and limits, study-wide: Donor CMV infection status was unknown, possibly confounding age-related changes in expanded clonotypes. PBMCs went unsorted, and a conclusive naive versus antigen-experienced comparison was therefore prevented.

The CDR3 is 11 residues long. Germline V CDR1 and CDR2: DFQATT, SNEGSKA (reference sequence). V lost 3 bases and J lost 4, with 7 bases in between. With a J-beta primer mix and a sample-barcoded 5' primer, a second PCR ran roughly 7 to 11 cycles. TCRdb ran MiXCR on the 5' RACE reads and lists one entry per CDR3 protein. The sample has 550,000 to 800,000 distinct CDR3 sequences, about 32% seen once; the top ten hold 15%. The sequencing input was blood. The TCR sequence derives from an elderly woman in good health. The chain recombines TRBV20-1 with TRBJ2-7; D unresolved. The CDR3 DNA sequence: TGCAGTGCTAGCGTACGGTACGAGCAGTACTTC. Translated: CSASVRYEQYF.